One and the same sample provided the 27 T cell receptor beta chains below, sequenced in a study of tumor and adjacent non-tumor tissue in lung cancer. A modified ARM-PCR protocol with three rounds of nested PCR amplified TCRbeta. TCRdb ran MiXCR on the multiplex PCR reads and lists one entry per CDR3 protein. This sample has around 140,000 distinct CDR3 sequences, with roughly 66% found just once. RNA was extracted from bulk tissue without any cell sorting. What was sequenced was lung tumor tissue. These receptors all stem from a man between 60 and 75 years old with small cell lung cancer.

On this clonotype: An end of the junction differs from the germline gene, which may be a read error. The rearrangement links TRBV29-1 to TRBJ1-1; 9 nucleotides line up with TRBD1. This CDR3 is 14 amino acids long. The germline V gene encodes CDR1 SQVTM and CDR2 ANQGSEA. The CDR3 protein is CSGLDTGGATETFF. The DNA of the CDR3 is TGCAGCGGCTTGGATACAGGGGGCGCGACTGAAACTTTCTTT.

To note about this clonotype: One end of the junction varies from germline; a read error may be responsible. This rearrangement joins TRBV12-3 or TRBV12-4 to TRBJ2-2; 7 bases fit TRBD2. This CDR3 has 13 amino acids. DNA of the CDR3: TGTGCCAGCGGTTTGACTAGCATCGGGGAGCTGTTTTTT. Translating gives CASGLTSIGELFF.

This clonotype has a handful of counts. The V gene is TRBV12-5, the J gene TRBJ2-2, with D unclear. V was cut by 6 bases and J by 3 bases, with 5 bases left in between. Looked up from germline, CDR1 is LGHNT and CDR2 is FRNRAP. This CDR3 region has 12 residues. The CDR3 sequence is CASGSDTGELFF. The CDR3 DNA follows: TGTGCTAGTGGCTCTGACACCGGGGAGCTGTTTTTT.

The sample holds one count of this clonotype. This sequence may be a read error, since a much larger clone differs from it by one base. The rearrangement links TRBV12-3 or TRBV12-4 to TRBJ2-1; D is perhaps TRBD2 (5 bases). The V and J ends lost 3 bases and 12 bases respectively, with 18 bases between them. The CDR3 runs to 14 residues. CDR3 region: CASSFQVGMGVQFF. Written as DNA, the CDR3 is TGTGCCAGCAGTTTTCAGGTCGGGATGGGTGTGCAGTTCTTC.

This clonotype appeared a few times. The J gene is TRBJ1-5, the V gene TRBV6-1; no reliable D call. The CDR3 is 14 residues long. The ends were cut back, 1 base at V and 4 bases at J, with 8 bases in the middle. Germline lookup yields CDR1 MNHNS and CDR2 SASEGT. The CDR3: CASSEVGNNQPQHF. CDR3 nucleotide sequence: TGTGCCAGCAGTGAAGTCGGTAATAATCAGCCCCAGCATTTT.

With regard to this clonotype: A junction boundary mismatches the germline segment, possibly from a read error. The chain joins TRBV4-2 to TRBJ2-3, with D perhaps TRBD1 (5 bases). Looked up from germline, CDR1 is LGHNA and CDR2 is YNFKEQ. This CDR3 spans 16 amino acids. The CDR3 reads CASIPHDARMTETQYF. CDR3 sequence (DNA): TGTGCCAGCATCCCGCACGACGCGCGTATGACAGAAACGCAGTATTTT.

This clonotype was counted only a few times. Being one base from a much bigger clone, this may be a read error. The chain combines TRBV20-1 with TRBJ2-4, with no clear D. Germline V gives CDR1 DFQATT, CDR2 SNEGSKA (reference sequence). The CDR3 length is 12 residues. CDR3 residues: CNASRPQNIQYF. CDR3 coding DNA: TGCAATGCTTCACGGCCCCAAAACATTCAGTACTTC.

This sequence joins TRBV6-5 and TRBJ2-7; the match to TRBD2 covers 9 bases. This CDR3 is built from 14 residues. Germline V gives CDR1 MNHEY, CDR2 SVGAGI. The CDR3 protein is CASRLAGKVYVQYV. CDR3 in DNA: TGTGCCAGCAGGCTAGCGGGAAAAGTCTACGTGCAGTATGTC.

Comments on this clonotype: A junction end diverges from the germline sequence, so it may reflect a read error. The rearrangement uses TRBV5-1 and TRBJ1-4; D is undetermined. This CDR3 has 14 residues. Germline values: CDR1 SGHRS, CDR2 YFSETQ. The CDR3 is CASSLVGAGEKVFF. Here the CDR3 DNA reads TGCGCCAGCAGCTTGGTAGGAGCGGGTGAAAAAGTGTTTTTT.

This clonotype was observed a few times. The chain employs TRBV6-1 and TRBJ1-2; tentative D call: TRBD1 (5 bases). CDR1 MNHNS and CDR2 SASEGT come from the germline V gene. The CDR3 covers 14 residues. Trimming removed 2 bases at V and 5 bases at J, with 12 bases between. The CDR3 spells CASSEIRGGYGYTF. As DNA, the CDR3 is TGTGCCAGCAGTGAAATTAGGGGTGGATATGGCTACACCTTC.

This chain links TRBV6-5 with TRBJ2-1; D is undetermined. The CDR3 length is 15 residues. Trimming pared 6 bases from V and 8 bases from J, leaving 20 bases between. Looked up from germline, CDR1 is MNHEY and CDR2 is SVGAGI. CDR3 sequence: CASRVSLPVYHEQFF. CDR3 sequence (DNA): TGTGCCAGCAGGGTATCCCTCCCGGTGTACCATGAGCAGTTCTTC.

The genes are TRBV12-3 or TRBV12-4 and TRBJ2-7; 8 bases match TRBD1. CDR3 length: 14 residues. CDR3 amino acids: CTSTSQGASGEQYV. The CDR3 nucleotides read TGTACCAGCACTTCGCAGGGGGCGAGTGGCGAGCAGTACGTC.

With respect to this clonotype: The CDR3 does not close with the conserved phenylalanine or tryptophan, likely indicating a read error. CDR3 residues: CASRAGLNTEAFL. CDR3 DNA: TGCGCCAGCAGAGCGGGCCTGAACACTGAAGCTTTCCTT. The chain joins TRBV10-1 to TRBJ1-1; D call uncertain. The CDR3 is 13 amino acids. Germline CDR1 is WNHNN and CDR2 is SYGVQD (reference sequence). V shed 6 bases and J shed 0 bases, with 8 bases lying between them.

In regard to this clonotype: Just one base apart from a much larger clone, this may be a read error. This chain connects TRBV6-6 to TRBJ2-7; TRBD1 agrees at 9 bases. The CDR3 covers 15 residues. CDR1 is MNHNY, CDR2 SVGAGI, per germline (reference sequence). CDR3 bases: TGTACCAGCAGTGGGGACGGGGACAGGGTTTACGAGCAGTACTTC. This translates into CTSSGDGDRVYEQYF.

Comment on this clonotype: A junction boundary mismatches the germline segment, possibly from a read error. The J gene is TRBJ2-3, the V gene TRBV29-1; TRBD1 might be the D (6 bases). Germline CDR1 and CDR2: SQVTM and ANQGSEA. CDR3 length: 13 amino acids. The CDR3: CSDDSGGTDMQYF. Written as DNA, the CDR3 is TGCAGCGACGACAGTGGGGGCACAGATATGCAGTATTTT.

This chain links TRBV12-5 with TRBJ2-7; 7 nucleotides line up with TRBD1. This CDR3 has 18 residues. The germline V gene encodes CDR1 LGHNT and CDR2 FRNRAP. J lost 7 bases, V lost 2 bases, and 20 bases had no gene match. This chain's CDR3 is CASGLSSLGDRALREQYF. The CDR3 bases are TGTGCTAGTGGTTTGTCCTCTCTAGGAGACAGGGCCCTACGGGAGCAGTACTTC. Based on the CDR3 plus reference TRBV12-5 and TRBJ2-7, the full variable domain is DARVTQTPRHKVTEMGQEVTMRCQPILGHNTVFWYRQTMMQGLELLAYFRNRAPLDDSGMPKDRFSAEMPDATLATLKIQPSEPRDSAVYFCASGLSSLGDRALREQYFGPGTRLTVT.

J is TRBJ2-7 and V is TRBV11-3, with unresolved D. CDR3 length: 14 amino acids. V lost 5 bases, J lost 5 bases, and 16 bases lay in between. Germline V gene sequence: CDR1 SGHNT, CDR2 YENEEA. The CDR3 sequence is CASSPEQSIHEQYF. The CDR3 region has the DNA TGTGCCAGCAGCCCGGAACAGAGTATCCACGAGCAGTACTTC.

About this clonotype: At one of its ends the junction is not consistent with the germline gene, which may arise from a read error. This sequence joins TRBV4-2 and TRBJ2-7; D unresolved. The CDR3 runs 15 residues. The germline V gene encodes CDR1 LGHNA and CDR2 YNFKEQ. CDR3 residues: CANSQELTGTYEQYF. For the CDR3, the DNA is TGTGCCAACAGCCAAGAGCTGACCGGAACCTACGAGCAGTACTTC.

This clonotype was observed a handful of times. V usage is TRBV5-1 and J usage is TRBJ2-7; the D is unclear. The CDR3 is 15 amino acids. Germline V gene sequence: CDR1 SGHRS, CDR2 YFSETQ. V was shortened by 1 base and J by 0 bases, with 11 bases between the two germline ends. The CDR3 DNA sequence: TGCGCCAGCAGCTTGTCTTCAGGAGACTCCTACGAGCAGTACTTC. It specifies CASSLSSGDSYEQYF.

Comments on this clonotype: The junction departs from the called germline gene at one end, perhaps through a read error. The CDR3 DNA follows: TGTGCCAGCAACTTAGTACTAGCGGGGGTGGTTGAGCAGTTCTTC. The encoded protein is CASNLVLAGVVEQFF. The rearrangement uses TRBV11-2 and TRBJ2-1, with 11 positions matching TRBD2. CDR3 length: 15 amino acids. Germline V gives CDR1 SGHAT, CDR2 FQNNGV.

Worth noting for this clonotype: Sequence at one end of the junction differs from germline and may be a read error. The genes are TRBV11-2 and TRBJ2-3; no definite D call. CDR1 and CDR2 (germline): SGHAT, FQNNGV. This CDR3 is 13 amino acids long. In nucleotides, the CDR3 is TGTGACAGCAGGCGACAAGGCACAGATACACAGTATTTT. This codes for CDSRRQGTDTQYF.

This clonotype was detected only a few times. The V call is TRBV25-1, the J call TRBJ2-2; D is uncertain. The CDR3 sequence is 11 residues long. The ends were cut back, 6 bases at V and 5 bases at J, with 4 bases in the middle. CDR1 is MGHDK, CDR2 SYGVNS, per germline. CDR3 sequence: CASRDTGELFF. As DNA, the CDR3 is TGTGCCAGCAGAGATACCGGGGAGCTGTTTTTT. The variable domain in full, completed from reference TRBV25-1 and TRBJ2-2, reads EADIYQTPRYLVIGTGKKITLECSQTMGHDKMYWYQQDPGMELHLIHYSYGVNSTEKGDLSSESTVSRIRTEHFPLTLESARPSHTSQYLCASRDTGELFFGEGSRLTVL.

The chain uses TRBV20-1 and TRBJ2-2; 7 nucleotides line up with TRBD2. The V and J ends lost 1 base and 1 base, in that order; junction bases with no gene match: 12. The CDR3 runs 18 residues. CDR1 is DFQATT and CDR2 is SNEGSKA in the germline V gene (reference sequence). The DNA of the CDR3 is TGCAGTGCTAGAGTGCCTAGCGGACTAAAAGGGAACACCGGGGAGCTGTTTTTT. It encodes CSARVPSGLKGNTGELFF.

This clonotype has just a few counts. The V and J genes are TRBV20-1 and TRBJ2-5; D is tentatively TRBD1 or TRBD2 (5 bases each). The germline CDR1 and CDR2 sequences are DFQATT and SNEGSKA (reference sequence). V was clipped by 3 bases and J by 7 bases, with 15 bases between them. The CDR3 runs 13 residues. CDR3 in DNA: TGCAGTGCTAGTAATCCGGGGCACCCGACCCAGTACTTC. It yields the protein CSASNPGHPTQYF.

A word on this clonotype: This is likely a read error, given that the CDR3 carries no conserved phenylalanine or tryptophan at its end. The chain links TRBV5-1 to TRBJ1-2; perhaps TRBD1 as D (6 bases). The V and J ends lost 5 bases and 7 bases respectively, with 12 bases between them. This CDR3 region has 12 residues. Germline-derived CDR1 and CDR2 are SGHRS and YFSETQ. CDR3: CASSANRAGYTL. The CDR3 DNA is TGCGCCAGCAGTGCGAACAGGGCTGGCTACACCTTA.

This clonotype was detected only once. A read error may account for a junction end that differs from germline. CDR3 region: CVSSYVGMNTEGFF. The CDR3 DNA reads TGTGTCAGCAGTTACGTGGGGATGAACACTGAAGGTTTCTTT. This chain links TRBV6-6 with TRBJ1-1; no definite D call. The germline gives CDR1 MNHNY, CDR2 SVGAGI (reference sequence). There are 14 residues in the CDR3.

Note on this clonotype: This may be a read error: a much more frequent sequence differs by one nucleotide. V is TRBV6-6 and J is TRBJ2-3, with 7 positions matching TRBD2. The CDR3 spans 15 residues. Germline V CDR1 and CDR2: MNHNY, SVGAGI (reference sequence). The CDR3 protein is CASSSRTRKADRQYF. The CDR3 bases are TGTGCCAGCAGTTCTCGGACTAGGAAGGCAGATAGGCAGTATTTT.